This T cell receptor (beta chain) was documented in a study of post-analysis software for immune sequencing data. TCR beta libraries were prepared from cDNA with unique molecular identifiers. TCRdb itself ran the PCR reads through MiXCR, one entry per CDR3 protein. The sample consists of fewer than 850,000 distinct CDR3 sequences, roughly 27% of them appearing once. CDR3 size: 18 residues. Trimming took 6 bases from V and 0 from J, leaving 18 bases between them. The germline V gene encodes CDR1 ENHRY and CDR2 SYGVKD. This clonotype was seen more than once but under ten times. Its antigen is unknown. The study's findings and limits: There were roughly 5 TRBV segments more frequent in patients than controls, and TRBV5-6, TRBV5-1 and TRBV20-1 were among them.

The material sequenced was blood. This chain connects TRBV10-3 to TRBJ2-6; D assignment may be TRBD1 or TRBD2 (7 bases each). The sequence was collected from a girl between 10 and 17 years old with multiple sclerosis. In DNA form, the CDR3 reads TGTGCCATCAGGAGGGGAGGGACAGAGATCTCTGGGGCCAACGTCCTGACTTTC. Protein: CAIRRGGTEISGANVLTF.